Here is one T cell receptor beta chain with its context. This entry comes from a study of cytomegalovirus exposure and HLA in healthy donors. The CDR3 is made up of 16 amino acids. The junction had 4 bases not matched to a gene; V was cut back by 1 base and J by 2 bases. Germline V gene sequence: CDR1 SGHNT, CDR2 YENEEA. Both 60 Vbeta primers and 13 Jbeta primers went into the PCR. Assay used: immunoSEQ multiplex PCR; TCRdb lists only in-frame clones, some missing. This sample has roughly 76,000 clones; about nine tenths occur once, and the top ten carry roughly 2%. The chain has TRBV11-3 and TRBJ2-3; 9 bases align to TRBD2. The sequencing input was PBMCs. This TCR came from a woman under 40 in good health and CMV-seronegative. The chain's CDR3 is CASSLGLADITDTQYF. The DNA for the CDR3 is TGTGCCAGCAGCTTAGGACTAGCGGACATCACAGATACGCAGTATTTT.